This T cell receptor (beta chain) was retrieved from a study of identical twins. Study-level results: While abundant cord blood beta clonotypes carried fewer insertions, memory repertoires showed no such pattern.

As regards this clonotype: Its cognate antigen is unknown.

A universal primer site was incorporated via template switching, and the cDNA contained unique molecular identifiers. TCRdb reprocessed the 5' RACE reads with MiXCR, giving one entry per CDR3 protein. The sample contains a few hundred thousand distinct CDR3 sequences, about 8% of which appear only once. Only healthy Caucasians were enrolled as donors. V dropped 0 bases and J dropped 2; count of bases not matched to a gene: 4. CDR3 length: 16 amino acids. Germline CDR1 SGDLS, CDR2 YYNGEE. These data were also filed under a second study, of yellow fever vaccine responses in identical twins.

V gene TRBV9 combines with J gene TRBJ2-5; 10 positions match TRBD2. Sequenced: CD8+ T cells sorted from blood. This TCR was recovered from a woman between 18 and 29 years old in good health. The CDR3 region is CASSVVSSGGQETQYF. The CDR3 DNA is TGTGCCAGCAGCGTAGTGTCTAGCGGGGGTCAAGAGACCCAGTACTTC.